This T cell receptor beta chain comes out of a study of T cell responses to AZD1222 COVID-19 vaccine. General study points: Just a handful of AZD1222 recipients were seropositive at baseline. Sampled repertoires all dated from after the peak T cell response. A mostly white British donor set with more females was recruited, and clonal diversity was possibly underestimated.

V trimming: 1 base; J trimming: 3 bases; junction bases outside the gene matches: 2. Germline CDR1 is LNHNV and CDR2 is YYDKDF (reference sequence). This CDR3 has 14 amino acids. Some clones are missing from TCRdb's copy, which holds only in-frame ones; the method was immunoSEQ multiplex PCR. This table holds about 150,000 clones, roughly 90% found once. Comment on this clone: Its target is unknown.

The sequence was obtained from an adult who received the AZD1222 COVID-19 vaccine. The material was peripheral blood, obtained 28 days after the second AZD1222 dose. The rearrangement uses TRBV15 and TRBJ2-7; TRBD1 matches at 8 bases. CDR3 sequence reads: CATSRAGQGYEQYF. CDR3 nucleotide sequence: TGTGCCACCAGCAGAGCCGGACAGGGCTACGAGCAGTACTTC.